The clone carrying this T cell receptor (beta chain) was observed a few times. The antigen is not known. Trimming removed 4 bases from V and 0 bases from J, with 11 bases in between. The CDR3 runs to 15 residues. CDR1 LGHNA and CDR2 YSLEER come from the germline V gene. The sample comes from a study of regulatory T cells in long-lasting Graves disease. Arm-PCR of CDR3 regions with iRepertoire HTBI primers generated TCR beta libraries. A single record per CDR3 protein comes from TCRdb applying MiXCR to the multiplex PCR reads. The data show around 420,000 distinct CDR3 sequences, 15% seen once. Time point given: newly diagnosed GD, antithyroid drugs for less than 3 months. The TCR library was prepared using RNA isolated from PBMCs. Study conclusions and caveats: TRBV28, TRBJ1-2 and TRBJ2-5 emerged as the favored segments in persistent disease.

The sample was also linked to a second study, of T cells in Graves' hyperthyroidism and ophthalmopathy. That source reports: TCR CDR3 regions were first amplified by RT-PCR with HTBI primers.

The receptor's source is a woman aged 40 to 49 with Graves disease. The material sequenced was peripheral blood mononuclear cells (PBMCs), taken at new diagnosis, from a patient treated with antithyroid drugs. This chain joins TRBV4-3 and TRBJ2-3; no clear D. Here the CDR3 reads CASSPRTASTDTQYF. CDR3 in DNA: TGCGCCAGCAGCCCAAGGACCGCTAGCACAGATACGCAGTATTTT.